This T cell receptor (beta chain) was observed in a study of shared clonotypes between healthy human individuals (dated by TCRdb to 2019 to 2021). Describing the broader study: A few men and two women, aged 18 to 49 years, made up the cohort. For each donor, three plates each were used for CD4 naive and CD4 memory, two plates were used for CD8 naive, and one plate was used for CD8 memory. To estimate repertoire size and how much clonotypes are shared between individuals, the study performed deep sequencing of blood TCR repertoires from a handful of healthy adults. Different laboratories and diverse techniques were used to prepare libraries and sequence TCR repertoires, to increase sequencing depth and limit assay-specific biases. Per donor, leukapheresis produced somewhere between about 0.94 and 9 billion PBMCs.

The donors were healthy, HIV-negative adults with no recently reported acute infections or vaccinations. All donors were Caucasian adults living in Nashville, Tennessee, USA. CD4+ T cells were enriched through magnetic negative selection, after which naive cells were positively selected on CD45RA and the remaining negative fraction served as the memory subset. Blood was obtained by leukapheresis, after which PBMCs were separated by Ficoll-Histopaque density gradient centrifugation and cryopreserved in liquid nitrogen vapor phase. Purity and quantity of every magnetically sorted T cell population were checked by analytical flow cytometry. Genomic DNA was isolated from each sorted fraction and quantified by UV absorbance on a Nanodrop 2000c. At least ten counts were recorded for this clone. The antigen this receptor binds is unknown. No base quality values were provided; no much bigger clone lies one nucleotide off.

Results the study describes overall, beyond this receptor: Naive subsets generally had larger estimated clonotype richness than memory subsets did. Sampling was limited to blood, and TCR repertoires in tissue likely differ from TCR repertoires in blood. The small number of donors limited the genetic and exposure-history diversity represented. Sharing across a few donors was observed for approximately 5% of naive CD4, 3% to 3.5% of naive CD8, over 2% of memory CD4, and less than 0.45% of memory CD8 clonotypes. Based on pairwise subsampling, the degree of clonotype sharing among donors was expected to be affected by sequencing depth. Incomplete sequencing was indicated by rarefaction of sorted-subset datasets, despite the large sequencing depth. Clonotypes shared by all four sorted-subset donors showed higher generation probabilities than non-shared clonotypes.

Using the deep immunoSEQ assay, TCR CDR3 regions were amplified from genomic DNA by multiplex PCR. For each cell subset, the extracted genomic DNA was distributed evenly across all wells of several immunoSEQ 96-well plates, and each plate served as one replicate. For sorted subsets, around 200 ng genomic DNA, equal to some 28,000 T cell genomes, was loaded into each replicate PCR. The purified libraries were quantified using a Qubit 3.0 fluorometer, sized with a Bioanalyzer 2100, and then quantified again using the KAPA Library Quantification kit. Every immunoSEQ 96-well plate was sequenced on a separate single-read 150-cycle Illumina NextSeq 550 flow cell. Per the original workflow: Because only junctional sequences without quality scores were contained in the immunoSEQ output, filtering matching that applied to full-length reads could not be performed. To assign V/J genes and CDR3, sequences were annotated using PyIR, a Python wrapper for IgBLAST v1.9, with IMGT germline references. Reads were filtered out if the reads had weak V/J assignments (E-value above 1e-6), no CDR3, stop codons, out-of-frame junctions, or ambiguous translated residues. V3J clonotypes were defined as sequences sharing the same inferred V gene, J gene, and CDR3 amino acid sequence. Percentage overlap between repertoires was computed as shared unique clonotypes divided by the size of the smaller repertoire. Three approaches were used to assess repertoire richness: RTK rarefaction, the Chao1 estimator, and Recon v2.1 estimates of unobserved clonotypes. Generation probabilities were computed with OLGA for all TCRbeta clonotypes obtained by the gDNA method from four donors. TCRdb took this table from immuneACCESS and kept in-frame rearrangements with V and J called. Such tables lack part of the clones; where checked against another copy, unresolved V genes explain under half of the gap, and the rest is unexplained. For V, J and clone size, that table is used; D and trimming come from the DNA. The sample records 600,000 to 800,000 clones, 72% of which are singletons. The ten largest clones represent over 1.5% of the sample.

Sequenced sample: memory CD4+ T cells sorted from blood. Interpreted using the paper, the cell subset or site label stands for: CD45RA-negative fraction. This TCR was sampled from a woman in her twenties or thirties in good health.

The sequenced DNA is TGTGCCAGCAGCCCCTCCGGGGACGTAAGTGAGCAGTTCTTC. Translated, it gives CASSPSGDVSEQFF. The rearranged chain carries TRBV6-6 and TRBJ2-1; the D gene assignment is perhaps TRBD1 or TRBD2, with each matching 5 bases. Per the germline V gene (reference sequence), MNHNY is the CDR1 and SVGAGI is the CDR2. The CDR3 runs 14 residues from the cysteine to the phenylalanine. This entry keeps only the CDR3 DNA: 42 bases, framed from base 1. V loses 6 bases of germline sequence and J loses 9 bases, and the interval between the two ends is 18 bases.